The T cell receptor (beta chain) described here comes from a study of CD8 T cells in Susac syndrome. Across the whole study: The Susac syndrome patients were therapy-naive, on corticosteroids, or on intravenous immunoglobulin alone at blood draw.

An input of about 0.5 to 1 ug of RNA was subjected to reverse transcription using random hexamers. A multiplex approach, immunoSEQ multiplex PCR, amplified TCR beta CDR3 across 54 Vbeta and 13 Jbeta. MiXCR was run by TCRdb on the immunoSEQ multiplex PCR reads, yielding one entry per CDR3 protein. The table has around 190,000 distinct CDR3 sequences, approximately 94% seen once. This CDR3 contains 13 residues. The germline V gene has CDR1 DFQATT and CDR2 SNEGSKA (reference sequence). V gave up 6 bases and J gave up 7 bases, with 16 bases separating them. Comment on this clonotype: The antigen remains undetermined.

The study, taken as a whole, reports: CD4+ T cell repertoires in Susac syndrome lacked clonal expansion.

The sample taken for sequencing was CD4+ T cells from PBMCs. This clonotype was sampled from a human donor with Susac syndrome. The rearrangement uses TRBV20-1 and TRBJ1-5; D possibly corresponds to TRBD1 (5 bases). The CDR3, as DNA: TGCAGTGCCGGCAGGGAGGAAGGACAGCCCCAGCATTTT. It translates to CSAGREEGQPQHF.